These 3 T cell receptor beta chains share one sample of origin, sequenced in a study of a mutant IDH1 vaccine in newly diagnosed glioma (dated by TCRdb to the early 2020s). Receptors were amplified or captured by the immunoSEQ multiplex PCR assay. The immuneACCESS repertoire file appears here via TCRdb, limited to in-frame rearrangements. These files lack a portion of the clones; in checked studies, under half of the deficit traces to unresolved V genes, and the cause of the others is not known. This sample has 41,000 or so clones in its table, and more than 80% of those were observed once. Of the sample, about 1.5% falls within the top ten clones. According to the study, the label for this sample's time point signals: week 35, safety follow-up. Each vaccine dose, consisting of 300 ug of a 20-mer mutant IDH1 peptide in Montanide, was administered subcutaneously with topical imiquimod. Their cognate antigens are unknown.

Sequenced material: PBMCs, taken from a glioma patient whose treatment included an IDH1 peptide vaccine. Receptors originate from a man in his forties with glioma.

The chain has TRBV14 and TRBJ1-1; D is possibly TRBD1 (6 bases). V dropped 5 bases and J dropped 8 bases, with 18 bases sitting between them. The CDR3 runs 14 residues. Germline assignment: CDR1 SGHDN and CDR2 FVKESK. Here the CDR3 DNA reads TGTGCCAGCAGCTACTCGACCACAGGGAACGAAGCTTTCTTT. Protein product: CASSYSTTGNEAFF.

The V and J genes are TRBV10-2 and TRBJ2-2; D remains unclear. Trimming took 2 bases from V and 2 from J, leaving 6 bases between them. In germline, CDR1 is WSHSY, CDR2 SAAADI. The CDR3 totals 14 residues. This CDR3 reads CASSEGFNTGELFF. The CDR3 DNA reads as TGCGCCAGCAGTGAGGGTTTCAACACCGGGGAGCTGTTTTTT.

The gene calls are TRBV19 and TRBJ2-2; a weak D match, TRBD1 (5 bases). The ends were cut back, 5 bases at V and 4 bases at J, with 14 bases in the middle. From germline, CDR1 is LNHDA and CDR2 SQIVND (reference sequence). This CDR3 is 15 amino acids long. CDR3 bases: TGTGCCAGTAGTGGGCAGGGTCGCGGCACCGGGGAGCTGTTTTTT. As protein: CASSGQGRGTGELFF.